A selection of T cell receptor beta chains follows, all from one sample in a study of cytomegalovirus exposure and HLA in healthy donors. The repertoire was sequenced with immunoSEQ multiplex PCR; TCRdb's copy has only in-frame clones and lacks some. The top ten clones hold more than 2.5% of a sample with 100,000 to 150,000 clones, less than 80% of them seen once. Sample: PBMCs. All receptors derive from a woman aged 45 to 65 in good health and CMV-seronegative. Both conserved end residues are part of each CDR3. D genes are given only for firm matches. Rows may omit the clone size; those that give it use once, few, many or a size class.

size	V	D	J	DNA	CDR3
once	TRBV25-1	NA	TRBJ1-4	TGTGCCAGCAGTGATAGAAGGGGGAATGAAAAACTGTTTTTT	CASSDRRGNEKLFF
NA	TRBV7-9	TRBD2	TRBJ2-7	TGTGCCAGCAGCACGGGAAACGGGACTAGTGTCTACGAGCAGTACTTC	CASSTGNGTSVYEQYF
once	TRBV7-9	NA	TRBJ2-7	TGTGCCAGCAGCGTCGACAGCTGCGAGCAGTACTTC	CASSVDSCEQYF
NA	TRBV6-5	TRBD1	TRBJ1-1	TGTGCCAGCAGTCAGGGGGCGCGTGCTGAAGCTTTCTTT	CASSQGARAEAFF
once	TRBV7-2	NA	TRBJ2-5	TGTGCCAGCAGCTCGGACAGATACCAAGAGACCCAGTACTTC	CASSSDRYQETQYF
NA	TRBV20-1	NA	TRBJ1-3	TGCAGTGCTGGGTTAGGGGGCACCATATATTTT	CSAGLGGTIYF
few	TRBV7-2	TRBD1	TRBJ1-1	TGTGCCAGCAAACCCCAATGGGGACAGGGGAACACTGAAGCTTTCTTT	CASKPQWGQGNTEAFF
NA	TRBV6-4	NA	TRBJ2-7	TGTGCCAGCAGTGACTCTTTGTACGGACAGTGGATCTACGAGCAGTACTTC	CASSDSLYGQWIYEQYF
NA	TRBV19	NA	TRBJ1-1	TGTGCCAGTAGTACTGGACAGTTCTCCTTTAAAGCTTTCTTT	CASSTGQFSFKAFF
few	TRBV28	NA	TRBJ1-6	TGTGCCAGCAGTTTGACAGGTTCCAATTCACCCCTCCACTTT	CASSLTGSNSPLHF
few	TRBV28	TRBD1	TRBJ1-2	TGTGCCAGCAGTTTATTAGGGACAGGCTATGGCTACACCTTC	CASSLLGTGYGYTF
NA	TRBV7-2	TRBD2	TRBJ2-1	TGTGCCAGCAGAGGTACTAGCGGCTCCTACAATGAGCAGTTCTTC	CASRGTSGSYNEQFF
NA	TRBV19	NA	TRBJ2-7	TGTGCCAGTAGTATCCGGGACAACTCCTACGAGCAGTACTTC	CASSIRDNSYEQYF
NA	TRBV7-2	TRBD1	TRBJ2-7	TGTGCCAGCAGCCCCGGACAGGGCCCCTACGAGCAGTACTTC	CASSPGQGPYEQYF
NA	TRBV2	TRBD2	TRBJ2-1	TGTGCCAGCACCGACAGGGCTGCTAGCGGGGGAGGGGGCCCCTACAATGAGCAGTTCTTC	CASTDRAASGGGGPYNEQFF
NA	TRBV18	TRBD2	TRBJ2-2	TGTGCCAGCTCACCACGGACTAGCGGGAGTAGCGGGGAGCTGTTTTTT	CASSPRTSGSSGELFF
NA	TRBV7-2	NA	TRBJ1-3	TGTGCCAGCAGCCCCCGGACAACCTCTGGAAACACCATATATTTT	CASSPRTTSGNTIYF
few	TRBV7-8	NA	TRBJ1-2	TGTGCCAGCAGCTCCCTGGACATTTTTCTTAACTATGGCTACACCTTC	CASSSLDIFLNYGYTF
NA	TRBV13	NA	TRBJ2-7	TGTGCCAGCAGCACCAGGGGGGCCGAGCAGTACTTC	CASSTRGAEQYF
NA	TRBV5-1	NA	TRBJ2-4	TGCGCCAGCAGCTTTCGGACAAGGCAAGCCAAAAACATTCAGTACTTC	CASSFRTRQAKNIQYF
few	TRBV28	NA	TRBJ2-6	TGTGCCAGCAGTATCCGGTCTTCTGGGGCCAACGTCCTGACTTTC	CASSIRSSGANVLTF
NA	TRBV28	TRBD1	TRBJ1-2	TGTGCCAGCAGTTTTCTGCCCTCGACAGGGCAGGTCTATGGCTACACCTTC	CASSFLPSTGQVYGYTF
NA	TRBV28	NA	TRBJ2-7	TGTGCCAGCACCGCAACCCAGGCAGGGGCGAACGAGCAGTACTTC	CASTATQAGANEQYF
NA	TRBV30	NA	TRBJ1-2	TGTGCCTGGAGTGGCGGGGGGCCAGGCTACACCTTC	CAWSGGGPGYTF
few	TRBV5-1	NA	TRBJ2-5	TGCGCCAGCAGCTTGCTAGAGACCCAGTACTTC	CASSLLETQYF
NA	TRBV9	TRBD1	TRBJ1-2	TGTGCCAGCAGCGGAGGGACAGGGGGCTTTGGCGTCGGCTACACCTTC	CASSGGTGGFGVGYTF
NA	TRBV28	TRBD1	TRBJ2-7	TGTGCCTCCCGGGACAGGGCTTCCTACGAGCAGTACTTC	CASRDRASYEQYF
NA	TRBV11-2	NA	TRBJ2-7	TGTGCCAGCAGCTCCGGGACTGCCACATACGAGCAGTACTTC	CASSSGTATYEQYF
NA	TRBV18	NA	TRBJ2-1	TGTGCCAGCTCACCACCTAACGGACTAGAGCAGTTCTTC	CASSPPNGLEQFF
NA	TRBV7-3	TRBD2	TRBJ2-1	TGTGCCAGCAGCTTAGGGGCCAAGCGGGACGGTGAGCAGTTCTTC	CASSLGAKRDGEQFF
few	TRBV19	NA	TRBJ2-7	TGTGCCAGTAGTATTCAGGGTGGAAGTGGCGAGCAGTACTTC	CASSIQGGSGEQYF
NA	TRBV27	TRBD2	TRBJ2-1	TGTGCCAGCAGCGCCCTGCTAGCGGGAGTTCAGGAGCAGTTCTTC	CASSALLAGVQEQFF
NA	TRBV2	TRBD2	TRBJ2-1	TGTGCCAGCAGGCCGGGACTAGCGGTCTACAATGAGCAGTTCTTC	CASRPGLAVYNEQFF
NA	TRBV7-2	TRBD2	TRBJ2-1	TGTGCCAGCACTCGGCGTGGACTAGCGGGAGGGGATGAGCAGTTCTTC	CASTRRGLAGGDEQFF
few	TRBV2	TRBD1	TRBJ1-1	TGTGCCAGCACCCTCGGGACAGGGGTAGAAGCTTTCTTT	CASTLGTGVEAFF
NA	TRBV27	NA	TRBJ1-6	TGTGCCAGCAGTTTCACAAATTCACCCCTCCACTTT	CASSFTNSPLHF
NA	TRBV19	TRBD1	TRBJ1-1	TGTGCCAGTAGTATAGACAGGGGGCTCGGTACTGAAGCTTTCTTT	CASSIDRGLGTEAFF